This T cell receptor (beta chain) was identified during a study of beta chain features in type 1 diabetes (dated by TCRdb to between 2017 and 2018). About the study as a whole: No differences in mean age, gender distribution, total cell number or subset yield were found between patients and healthy donors. Whereas all 30 or so donors provided naive and central memory subsets, regulatory and stem cell-like memory subsets were isolated from just 8 patients and roughly 8 healthy donors. Across all samples, 107,917,701 sorted cells were examined, and cell number per subset correlated strongly with RNA yield. The study compared the TCRB repertoires of sorted circulating CD4+ T cell subsets in recently diagnosed type 1 diabetes patients with those in matched healthy donors. The study at large found these results: Naive, central memory and regulatory TCRB repertoires appeared to be more similar among patients than among healthy donors. Shorter templates might have been favored by PCR, but patient and control samples were amplified and corrected together, so both groups would have been affected equally by any skew. Sequencing cDNA rather than genomic DNA could over-represent highly expressing activated cells, although activation and CD3 levels did not differ between groups. Only small numbers of individuals were included in the HLA sub-analyses, which left unresolved whether HLA type had any influence on TCRB rearrangement. In all four CD4+ subsets, TCRB CDR3 length was moderately but significantly shorter in type 1 diabetes patients. At VDJ recombination sites, patients with type 1 diabetes made fewer insertions and deleted more nucleotides, a pattern implying thymic rearrangement abnormalities.

All of the isolated RNA was reverse transcribed with the High Capacity cDNA Reverse Transcription Kit, so expressed TCRB transcripts were sequenced. Deep immunoSEQ sequencing was performed on naive, central memory and regulatory T cell samples, with an average of roughly 3.6 million total reads per sample. Sorted cells were lysed in RLT buffer, and RNA was extracted using DNase-treated RNeasy Micro or Mini kits according to cell number. To prevent cross-contamination, each cell subset was processed individually, whereas patient and healthy donor samples were processed jointly. The immunoSEQ multiplex PCR was used to amplify TCRB sequences from cDNA, yielding 87-bp fragments that span the CDR3 region. Sequencing of the amplicons was done on the Illumina HiSeq platform. The authors' pipeline ran thus. Synthetic template baselines were used to correct PCR bias computationally, reads within Hamming distance 2 were collapsed, and singletons that could not be merged were discarded. By aligning reads against IMGT, V, D and J genes, CDR3 length, and insertions or deletions at six rearrangement sites were assigned. Within each subset, clonotype counts were normalized to sorted cell number, and only after that were true diversity and Gini coefficients computed with the tcR R package. Repertoire sharing was quantified using the overlap coefficient calculated on TCRB nucleotide sequences. In TCRdb, the immuneACCESS table is reduced to in-frame sequences with V and J assigned. These tables do not hold every clone; where another copy was compared, an unresolved V gene accounts for under half, and the others remain unexplained. That table furnishes V, J and clone size, whereas the DNA furnished D and trimming. Here the sample has 330,000 or so clones; less than 15% occur a single time. About 6.7% of the sample is taken by the ten largest.

With respect to this clone: What this receptor recognizes is not known. It has no much larger one-base neighbor in the sample; base qualities were not kept.

From each donor, a single peripheral blood sample of 95 to 150 mL on average was drawn into heparinised tubes. Naive, central memory, regulatory and stem cell-like memory CD4+ T cells were sorted on a BD FACSAria II using a panel including CD45RO, CCR7, CD25, CD127, CD95 and CD27. All sorted populations exceeded 95% purity. PBMCs were isolated immediately by Lymphoprep density gradient centrifugation and stained directly without culture. To minimize batch effects, samples were stained and sorted in pairs, one healthy donor with one patient per experiment. From its cysteine to its phenylalanine, the CDR3 spans 16 amino acids. Kept here is only the CDR3 DNA, which spans 48 bases and is read in frame from base 1. A distance of 15 bases separates the germline ends of V and J, which lose 1 base and 5 bases respectively. In the germline V gene, CDR1 corresponds to MGHRA and CDR2 to YSYEKL.

The TCR was taken from a man aged 25 to 40 in good health. The receptor chain draws on TRBV4-1 and TRBJ2-1; the D gene assignment is ambiguous. Sequencing input: central memory CD4+ T cells from blood. The CDR3 is CASSQVTVRIHNEQFF. In nucleotide form, the sequence is TGCGCCAGCAGCCAAGTTACTGTCAGGATCCACAATGAGCAGTTCTTC.